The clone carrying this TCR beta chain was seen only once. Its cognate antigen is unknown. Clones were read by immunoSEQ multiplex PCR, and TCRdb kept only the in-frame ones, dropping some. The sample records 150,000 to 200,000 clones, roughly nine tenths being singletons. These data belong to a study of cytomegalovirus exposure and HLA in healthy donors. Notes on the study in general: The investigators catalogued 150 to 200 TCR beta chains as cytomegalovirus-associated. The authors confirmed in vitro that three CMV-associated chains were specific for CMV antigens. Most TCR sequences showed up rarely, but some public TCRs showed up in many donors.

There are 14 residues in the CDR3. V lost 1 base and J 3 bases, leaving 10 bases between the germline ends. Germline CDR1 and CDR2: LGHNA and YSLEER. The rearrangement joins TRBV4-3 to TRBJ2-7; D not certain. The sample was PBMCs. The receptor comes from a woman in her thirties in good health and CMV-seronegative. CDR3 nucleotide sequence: TGCGCCAGCAGCCAAGCCACCTGGGGCTACGAGCAGTACTTC. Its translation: CASSQATWGYEQYF.